These 14 T cell receptor beta chains originate from one sample sequenced in a study of PD-1 blockade in classical Hodgkin lymphoma. The table came from immunoSEQ multiplex PCR; TCRdb's copy has only in-frame clones and leaves some out. Among tens of thousands of clones, about 87% were seen once, and the ten largest hold more than 0.95%. Time point denoted: newly diagnosed, previously untreated cHL patient sample. Using magnetic negative selection, the CD4+ T cells were separated out of thawed PBMCs. The sequenced sample consisted of CD4+ T cells from blood. The receptor set was obtained from a human donor with classical Hodgkin lymphoma.

The V gene is TRBV6-1, the J gene TRBJ2-5, with 7 bases identical to TRBD2. J lost 3 bases, V lost 2 bases, and 0 bases had no gene match. Germline V lookup: CDR1 MNHNS, CDR2 SASEGT. This CDR3 has 13 residues. The CDR3 loop is CASSELAEETQYF. Written as DNA, the CDR3 is TGTGCCAGCAGTGAACTAGCGGAAGAGACCCAGTACTTC.

The chain links TRBV7-2 to TRBJ1-1, with D uncertain. Germline V lookup: CDR1 SGHTA, CDR2 FQGNSA. Trimming pared 5 bases from V and 1 base from J, leaving 11 bases between. The CDR3 contains 14 residues. The CDR3 sequence: CASSPRHSNTEAFF. CDR3 DNA sequence: TGTGCCAGCAGCCCACGACACTCGAACACTGAAGCTTTCTTT.

The gene calls are TRBV29-1 and TRBJ1-2, with D perhaps matching TRBD1 (5 bases). This CDR3 is built from 15 residues. V lost 4 bases and J 7 bases, leaving 22 bases between the germline ends. In germline, CDR1 is SQVTM, CDR2 ANQGSEA. The DNA for the CDR3 is TGCAGCGTTGGCCCGGAGGCAGGGAGAAGTGGTGGCTACACCTTC. Translated, it gives CSVGPEAGRSGGYTF.

The DNA of the CDR3 is TGTGCCAGCAGTTACTCGCCCTGGGGTTCGAACACTGAAGCTTTCTTT. Residues: CASSYSPWGSNTEAFF. The chain links TRBV6-6 to TRBJ1-1; unclear D gene. From germline, CDR1 is MNHNY and CDR2 SVGAGI (reference sequence). The CDR3 length is 16 residues. The ends were cut back, 0 bases at V and 1 base at J, with 12 bases in the middle.

This chain connects TRBV28 to TRBJ2-7; no clear D. Germline-derived CDR1 and CDR2 are MDHEN and SYDVKM. The CDR3 spans 13 residues. V lost 5 bases and J lost 1, with 9 bases in between. This CDR3 is CASSPAPSYEQYF. CDR3 nucleotides: TGTGCCAGCAGTCCAGCGCCTTCCTACGAGCAGTACTTC.

V usage is TRBV5-1 and J usage is TRBJ2-5; D gene uncertain. The length of the CDR3 is 14 residues. Trimming removed 1 base at V and 0 bases at J, with 7 bases between. Germline-derived CDR1 and CDR2 are SGHRS and YFSETQ. The CDR3 nucleotides are TGCGCCAGCAGCTTGTCAAGGAACCAAGAGACCCAGTACTTC. Encoded protein: CASSLSRNQETQYF.

The CDR3 protein is CATTPTGNTGELFF. Written as DNA, the CDR3 is TGCGCCACCACACCTACAGGGAACACCGGGGAGCTGTTTTTT. This chain links TRBV5-1 with TRBJ2-2; tentative D call: TRBD1 (5 bases). The CDR3 runs 14 residues. Germline V gene data show CDR1 as SGHRS and CDR2 as YFSETQ. V was trimmed by 9 bases and J by 1 base, leaving 13 bases between them.

The chain uses TRBV28 and TRBJ1-4; D call uncertain. Trimming took 6 bases from V and 1 from J, leaving 3 bases between them. The CDR3 contains 12 residues. Germline CDR1 reads MDHEN; CDR2 reads SYDVKM. CDR3 protein: CASRLTNEKLFF. In DNA form, the CDR3 reads TGTGCCAGCAGGCTAACTAATGAAAAACTGTTTTTT.

This chain connects TRBV11-3 to TRBJ2-5; D is possibly TRBD1 (5 bases). Looked up from germline, CDR1 is SGHNT and CDR2 is YENEEA. The V and J ends lost 1 base and 2 bases respectively, with 11 bases between them. The CDR3 has 15 amino acids. The CDR3 nucleotides read TGTGCCAGCAGCTTAGGATCCGCAGGGCAAGAGACCCAGTACTTC. Translating it yields CASSLGSAGQETQYF.

V gene TRBV2 combines with J gene TRBJ1-1; D is unresolved. The CDR3 consists of 16 residues. V lost 0 bases, J lost 1 base, and 12 bases lay in between. Germline-derived CDR1 and CDR2 are SNHLY and FYNNEI. CDR3 amino acids: CASSEASGRRNTEAFF. The CDR3, as DNA: TGTGCCAGCAGTGAAGCGTCTGGCAGGAGGAACACTGAAGCTTTCTTT.

The chain uses TRBV28 and TRBJ1-5, with D tentatively TRBD1 (6 bases). V lost 7 bases, J lost 0 bases, and 19 bases lay in between. This CDR3 is 17 amino acids long. In germline, CDR1 is MDHEN, CDR2 SYDVKM. CDR3 protein: CASIVGGGPNSNQPQHF. CDR3 nucleotides: TGTGCCAGCATCGTGGGAGGGGGTCCAAATAGCAATCAGCCCCAGCATTTT.

This chain links TRBV29-1 with TRBJ2-5; D possibly matches TRBD1 or TRBD2 (5 bases each). Trimming shortened V by 6 bases and J by 2 bases, and 16 bases separated the two germline ends. The CDR3 has 14 residues. The germline gives CDR1 SQVTM, CDR2 ANQGSEA. CDR3 in DNA: TGCAGCGTGGGGACGAGCTCTTTACAAGAGACCCAGTACTTC. As protein: CSVGTSSLQETQYF.

The chain recombines TRBV30 with TRBJ2-3; D not certain. This CDR3 is built from 13 residues. Deletions cut 3 bases from V and 0 bases from J, with 7 bases between. Looked up from germline, CDR1 is GTSNPN and CDR2 is SVGIG (reference sequence). CDR3 protein: CAWSTVSTDTQYF. The CDR3 region has the DNA TGTGCCTGGAGCACGGTTAGCACAGATACGCAGTATTTT.

V usage is TRBV19 and J usage is TRBJ1-1; a possible D gene is TRBD1 (5 bases). The CDR3 is 14 residues long. The V and J ends lost 4 bases and 1 base respectively, with 10 bases between them. Germline V lookup: CDR1 LNHDA, CDR2 SQIVND (reference sequence). In DNA form, the CDR3 reads TGTGCCAGTAGTAAGTGGCAGGGGAACACTGAAGCTTTCTTT. Protein product: CASSKWQGNTEAFF. The full variable domain, rest sourced from reference TRBV19 and TRBJ1-1, is DGGITQSPKYLFRKEGQNVTLSCEQNLNHDAMYWYRQDPGQGLRLIYYSQIVNDFQKGDIAEGYSVSREKKESFPLTVTSAQKNPTAFYLCASSKWQGNTEAFFGQGTRLTVV.